One and the same sample provided the 17 T cell receptor beta chains below, sequenced in a study of glioma-infiltrating T cells after dendritic cell vaccination. Sequencing was performed with immunoSEQ multiplex PCR; in TCRdb, only in-frame clones are kept and a portion is missing. The sample holds more than 85,000 clones, about 85% seen once. The sequenced sample was blood, obtained before dendritic cell vaccination. These receptors were taken from a human donor with glioblastoma.

The J gene is TRBJ2-1, the V gene TRBV29-1; D gene ambiguous. The CDR3 is made up of 15 amino acids. The germline V gene has CDR1 SQVTM and CDR2 ANQGSEA. The V end was cut by 0 bases, the J end by 0 bases, with 9 bases between. The DNA for the CDR3 is TGCAGCGTTGAAGAACCCAGAAGCTCCTACAATGAGCAGTTCTTC. Protein sequence: CSVEEPRSSYNEQFF.

V is TRBV15 and J is TRBJ2-7, with 9 bases matching TRBD1. CDR1 LNHNV and CDR2 YYDKDF come from the germline V gene (reference sequence). The CDR3 runs to 16 residues. V lost 1 base to trimming and J lost 3 bases; unmatched junction nucleotides: 7. The CDR3 region has the DNA TGTGCCACCAGCAGAGCAGGACAGGGGCCGGGCTACGAGCAGTACTTC. Protein sequence: CATSRAGQGPGYEQYF. The variable domain in full, completed from reference TRBV15 and TRBJ2-7, reads DAMVIQNPRYQVTQFGKPVTLSCSQTLNHNVMYWYQQKSSQAPKLLFHYYDKDFNNEADTPDNFQSRRPNTSFCFLDIRSPGLGDTAMYLCATSRAGQGPGYEQYFGPGTRLTVT.

This clone appeared once. CDR3 in amino acids: CASRQTEQGAIEQYF. The CDR3 DNA sequence: TGTGCCAGCAGACAGACGGAACAGGGGGCAATAGAGCAGTACTTC. The gene calls are TRBV2 and TRBJ2-7, with 9 bases fitting TRBD1. The germline CDR1 and CDR2 sequences are SNHLY and FYNNEI. J gave up 7 bases and V 6 bases, and 13 bases lay outside the gene matches. The CDR3 contains 15 residues.

The chain recombines TRBV5-1 with TRBJ2-2, with no clear D. CDR3 length: 15 amino acids. From germline, CDR1 is SGHRS and CDR2 YFSETQ. The germline V and J ends were trimmed by 0 bases and 4 bases, with 10 bases remaining between them. In nucleotides, the CDR3 is TGCGCCAGCAGCTTGGTGCGAGCTAGCACCGGGGAGCTGTTTTTT. It specifies CASSLVRASTGELFF.

The chain links TRBV27 to TRBJ1-4, with D uncertain. This CDR3 region has 17 residues. Germline V lookup: CDR1 MNHEY, CDR2 SMNVEV (reference sequence). V dropped 2 bases and J dropped 8 bases, with 21 bases sitting between them. The CDR3, as DNA: TGTGCCAGCAGTTTAGCTTGGGGTGGCGGGGTAGGAGAAAAACTGTTTTTT. Translation gives CASSLAWGGGVGEKLFF.

The chain has TRBV4-1 and TRBJ2-1; 10 positions agree with TRBD2. Unmatched junction bases numbered 3, after V lost 0 bases and J lost 4 bases. Germline V gene sequence: CDR1 MGHRA, CDR2 YSYEKL. The length of the CDR3 is 16 residues. CDR3 DNA sequence: TGCGCCAGCAGCCAAGAACTAGCGGGGAGATACAATGAGCAGTTCTTC. It yields the protein CASSQELAGRYNEQFF.

V gene TRBV15 combines with J gene TRBJ2-7; D ambiguous. Looked up from germline, CDR1 is LNHNV and CDR2 is YYDKDF (reference sequence). V dropped 0 bases and J dropped 2 bases, with 8 bases sitting between them. CDR3 length: 14 amino acids. The DNA for the CDR3 is TGTGCCACCAGCAGAGATCCACTTCCCTACGAGCAGTACTTC. This codes for CATSRDPLPYEQYF.

The chain uses TRBV29-1 and TRBJ2-1; 9 nucleotides agree with TRBD2. The J segment lost 0 bases and the V segment lost 8 bases, leaving 5 bases of the junction unmatched. This CDR3 is 14 amino acids long. In germline, CDR1 is SQVTM, CDR2 ANQGSEA. The CDR3 DNA reads TGCAGCACCCGTAGCGGGAGCTCCTACAATGAGCAGTTCTTC. The encoded protein is CSTRSGSSYNEQFF.

The gene calls are TRBV6-4 and TRBJ1-2; 12 nucleotides match TRBD1. The V gene's germline CDR1 is MRHNA and CDR2 SNTAGT. V shed 3 bases and J 7 bases; nucleotides not matched to a gene: 3. The CDR3 consists of 14 residues. CDR3 loop: CASSEGQGARGYTF. CDR3 nucleotide sequence: TGTGCCAGCAGTGAGGGACAGGGGGCGCGTGGCTACACCTTC.

The gene calls are TRBV6-6 and TRBJ1-5, with a possible D match to TRBD1 (5 bases). Germline CDR1 MNHNY, CDR2 SVGAGI (reference sequence). The V end lost 2 bases, the J end lost 7 bases, and 15 bases lay between the germline ends. The CDR3 is 15 residues long. The CDR3 nucleotides are TGTGCCAGCAGTTACGGGGCAGGGCTGGAACAGCCCCAGCATTTT. Translated: CASSYGAGLEQPQHF.

V is TRBV2 and J is TRBJ1-4; 9 positions agree with TRBD1. The CDR3 totals 15 residues. Germline CDR1 is SNHLY and CDR2 is FYNNEI. V trimming: 3 bases; J trimming: 7 bases; junction bases outside the gene matches: 6. The CDR3 loop reads CASSDLGQGSEKLFF. The CDR3 DNA reads as TGTGCCAGCAGTGACTTGGGACAGGGTAGTGAAAAACTGTTTTTT.

The CDR3 coding sequence is TGTGCCAGCAGCTCAACAGGGGAGACCTACGAGCAGTACTTC. Its protein product is CASSSTGETYEQYF. This sequence joins TRBV7-9 and TRBJ2-7, with 7 bases lining up with TRBD1. Germline assignment: CDR1 SEHNR and CDR2 FQNEAQ (reference sequence). V gave up 4 bases and J gave up 2 bases; unmatched junction bases: 5. CDR3 size: 14 residues.

V gene TRBV6-1 combines with J gene TRBJ1-2; perhaps TRBD1 as D (6 bases). Germline V gene lookup returns CDR1 MNHNS and CDR2 SASEGT. Trimming pared 6 bases from V and 2 bases from J, leaving 10 bases between. This CDR3 has 13 residues. The CDR3 DNA sequence: TGTGCCAGCAGCTTCCAGGGGAACTATGGCTACACCTTC. Amino acids: CASSFQGNYGYTF.

The V and J genes are TRBV29-1 and TRBJ2-3; 11 bases line up with TRBD1. The CDR3 is 17 residues long. J gave up 5 bases and V 6 bases, and 16 bases lay outside the gene matches. Per the germline V gene, CDR1 is SQVTM and CDR2 is ANQGSEA. DNA for the CDR3: TGCAGCGTAGCACCCCGGGACAGGGGGTCAGCAGTAGATACGCAGTATTTT. Residues: CSVAPRDRGSAVDTQYF.

This sequence joins TRBV19 and TRBJ1-1; unclear D gene. Trimming removed 8 bases at V and 8 bases at J, with 12 bases between. Germline CDR1 LNHDA, CDR2 SQIVND (reference sequence). The CDR3 has 11 residues. The CDR3 DNA reads as TGTGCCAGTCTAGGACTTTTCGAAGCTTTCTTT. This codes for CASLGLFEAFF.

V is TRBV7-6 and J is TRBJ2-7, with D possibly TRBD2 on 7 matching bases. Germline lookup yields CDR1 SGHVS and CDR2 FNYEAQ. The CDR3 loop spans 13 amino acids. V was pared by 5 bases and J by 6 bases, with 14 bases between. This CDR3 reads CASSKRGGTEQYF. The CDR3 coding sequence is TGTGCCAGCAGCAAACGCGGGGGCACCGAGCAGTACTTC.

The chain carries TRBV5-4 and TRBJ2-7; 7 bases line up with TRBD1. CDR1 is SGHNT and CDR2 is YYREEE in the germline V gene (reference sequence). The CDR3 is 13 amino acids. J was trimmed by 6 bases and V by 1 base; bases with no gene match: 4. The CDR3 nucleotides are TGTGCCAGCAGCTTGACAGGGGCTGGCGAGCAGTACTTC. Amino acid sequence: CASSLTGAGEQYF.